This TCR beta chain was obtained from a study of cytomegalovirus exposure and HLA in healthy donors. The PCR employed 60 Vbeta primers together with 13 Jbeta primers. Assay used: immunoSEQ multiplex PCR; TCRdb lists only in-frame clones, some missing. The table includes roughly 160,000 clones, roughly 87% detected once. As regards this clone: Antigen: not known.

Study conclusions and caveats: When analyzed later, the rates of TCR association showed variation by HLA locus, with DRB1 the most and HLA-C the fewest.

The sequence was obtained from a woman in her 30s in good health and CMV-seronegative. The sample consisted of PBMCs.

CDR3 loop: CASSPAQGGEQYF. The CDR3 region has the DNA TGTGCCAGCTCACCAGCACAGGGTGGCGAGCAGTACTTC. This chain links TRBV18 with TRBJ2-7, with TRBD1 as a possible D gene (6 bases). With 2 bases removed from V and 6 bases from J, the gap between germline ends came to 11 bases. In germline, CDR1 is KGHSH, CDR2 LQKENI. The CDR3 totals 13 residues.